Presented here are 12 T cell receptor beta chains from one specimen sequenced in a study of CD8+ T cells in alopecia areata. Treatment reported: oral pan-JAK inhibitor, 5-10 mg twice daily. Alopecia areata patients gave lesional scalp punch biopsies and peripheral blood samples. Extracted RNA was reverse transcribed into cDNA, the sequencing template. The repertoire was sequenced with immunoSEQ multiplex PCR; TCRdb's copy has only in-frame clones and lacks some. The table includes 1,500 to 2,000 clones, about three quarters detected once. This specimen was skin, taken around week 44, from a patient treated with tofacitinib. The receptors here all came from a human donor with alopecia areata.

This sequence joins TRBV4-3 and TRBJ2-1, with 12 bases matching TRBD2. The germline V gene encodes CDR1 LGHNA and CDR2 YSLEER. The V segment lost 4 bases and the J segment 3 bases; nucleotides outside the gene matches: 1. This CDR3 is built from 15 residues. CDR3 nucleotide sequence: TGCGCCAGCAGCCGGGGACTAGCGGGCTACAATGAGCAGTTCTTC. Its translation: CASSRGLAGYNEQFF.

The chain links TRBV19 to TRBJ2-5; D is unclear. Germline CDR1 and CDR2: LNHDA and SQIVND (reference sequence). Trimming pared 4 bases from V and 4 bases from J, leaving 4 bases between. CDR3 length equals 11 residues. In DNA, the CDR3 is TGTGCCAGTAGTACCCGAGAGACCCAGTACTTC. Translated: CASSTRETQYF.

This clone was picked up one time. The chain employs TRBV19 and TRBJ1-1; perhaps TRBD1 as D (5 bases). The CDR3 runs 17 residues. Germline-derived CDR1 and CDR2 are LNHDA and SQIVND (reference sequence). Trimming removed 0 bases from V and 4 bases from J, with 18 bases in between. The CDR3 here is CASSIDRTRARSTEAFF. As DNA, the CDR3 is TGTGCCAGTAGTATAGATCGAACCAGGGCTCGGAGCACTGAAGCTTTCTTT.

The chain recombines TRBV4-1 with TRBJ2-2, with 11 bases lining up with TRBD2. The V gene's germline CDR1 is MGHRA and CDR2 YSYEKL. V was pared by 3 bases and J by 4 bases, with 13 bases of the junction left unmatched. This CDR3 is built from 19 residues. The CDR3 loop is CASSQRELAGGPVTGELFF. The CDR3 bases are TGCGCCAGCAGCCAGAGGGAATTAGCGGGGGGGCCGGTCACCGGGGAGCTGTTTTTT.

The CDR3 DNA reads TGTGCCTGGAGTGTGAGGGGCAATCAGCCCCAGCATTTT. Translating it yields CAWSVRGNQPQHF. The chain combines TRBV30 with TRBJ1-5; no clear D. In germline, CDR1 is GTSNPN, CDR2 SVGIG (reference sequence). This CDR3 has 13 amino acids. Trimming stripped 0 bases from V and 2 bases from J, with 5 bases between. Based on the CDR3 plus reference TRBV30 and TRBJ1-5, the full variable domain is SQTIHQWPATLVQPVGSPLSLECTVEGTSNPNLYWYRQAAGRGLQLLFYSVGIGQISSEVPQNLSASRPQDRQFILSSKKLLLSDSGFYLCAWSVRGNQPQHFGDGTRLSIL.

This clone has just a few counts. This chain joins TRBV6-1 and TRBJ1-5; D remains unclear. The CDR3 contains 11 residues. V was shortened by 8 bases and J by 1 base, with 3 bases between the two germline ends. Germline CDR1 is MNHNS and CDR2 is SASEGT. CDR3 in DNA: TGTGCCAGCGGCAGCAATCAGCCCCAGCATTTT. It codes for CASGSNQPQHF.

This sequence joins TRBV29-1 and TRBJ2-6, with 13 bases fitting TRBD2. The CDR3 sequence is 16 residues long. Germline V lookup: CDR1 SQVTM, CDR2 ANQGSEA. V dropped 7 bases and J dropped 2; count of bases not matched to a gene: 5. This CDR3 reads CSAILAGGPGANVLTF. CDR3 sequence (DNA): TGCAGCGCTATACTAGCGGGGGGGCCTGGGGCCAACGTCCTGACTTTC.

The chain links TRBV9 to TRBJ2-3; D unresolved. V gave up 0 bases and J gave up 4 bases, with 3 bases separating them. The CDR3 totals 12 residues. Germline V gene data show CDR1 as SGDLS and CDR2 as YYNGEE. The DNA of the CDR3 is TGTGCCAGCAGCGTAGACGCAGATACGCAGTATTTT. This encodes CASSVDADTQYF.

The J gene is TRBJ2-5, the V gene TRBV25-1; D unclear. The CDR3 contains 12 residues. Trimming cost V 5 bases and J 6 bases, with 10 bases left between them. Germline V gene data show CDR1 as MGHDK and CDR2 as SYGVNS. Here the CDR3 reads CASSIIEKTQYF. In DNA, the CDR3 is TGTGCCAGCAGTATTATCGAGAAGACCCAGTACTTC.

V is TRBV7-7 and J is TRBJ2-5, with D possibly being TRBD1 (5 bases). Germline V gene lookup returns CDR1 SSHAT and CDR2 FNYEAQ (reference sequence). The germline V and J ends were trimmed by 1 base and 2 bases, with 11 bases remaining between them. The CDR3 is made up of 15 amino acids. The chain's CDR3 is CASSLGVRDQETQYF. In DNA, the CDR3 is TGTGCCAGCAGCTTAGGGGTCAGGGATCAAGAGACCCAGTACTTC.

In its sample, this clone was seen a few times. The rearrangement links TRBV7-2 to TRBJ1-1; unclear D gene. V was clipped by 7 bases and J by 0 bases, with 12 bases between them. Germline V lookup: CDR1 SGHTA, CDR2 FQGNSA. The CDR3 has 14 amino acids. The CDR3 DNA reads as TGTGCCAGCACCCAGAACCAAATGAACACTGAAGCTTTCTTT. It translates to CASTQNQMNTEAFF.

The chain carries TRBV7-8 and TRBJ2-1; D is tentatively TRBD1 or TRBD2 (7 bases each). V lost 5 bases to trimming and J lost 6 bases, with 11 bases between them. Germline-derived CDR1 and CDR2 are SGHVS and FQNEAQ. The CDR3 extends over 13 amino acids. CDR3 sequence: CASSQGGPNEQFF. The DNA for the CDR3 is TGTGCCAGCAGCCAGGGGGGGCCCAATGAGCAGTTCTTC. Full variable domain (rest looked up from reference TRBV7-8 and TRBJ2-1): GAGVSQSPRYKVAKRGQDVALRCDPISGHVSLFWYQQALGQGPEFLTYFQNEAQLDKSGLPSDRFFAERPEGSVSTLKIQRTQQEDSAVYLCASSQGGPNEQFFGPGTRLTVL.